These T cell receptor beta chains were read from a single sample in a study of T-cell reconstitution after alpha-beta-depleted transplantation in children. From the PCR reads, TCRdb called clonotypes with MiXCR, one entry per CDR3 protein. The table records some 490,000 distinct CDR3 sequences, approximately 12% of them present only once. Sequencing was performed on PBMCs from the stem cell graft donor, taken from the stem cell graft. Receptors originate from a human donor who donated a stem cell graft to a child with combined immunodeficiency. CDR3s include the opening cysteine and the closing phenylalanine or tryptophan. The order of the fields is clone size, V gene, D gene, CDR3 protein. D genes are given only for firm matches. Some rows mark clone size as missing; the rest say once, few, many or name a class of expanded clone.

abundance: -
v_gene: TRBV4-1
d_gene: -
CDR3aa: CASSQFQASNNEQFF

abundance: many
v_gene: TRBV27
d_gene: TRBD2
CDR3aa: CASSLFPSGAKNIQYF

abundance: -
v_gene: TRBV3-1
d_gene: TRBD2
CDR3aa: CASSQVLAGGPSEETQYF

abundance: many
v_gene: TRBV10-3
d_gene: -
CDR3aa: CAISDRESNYGYTF

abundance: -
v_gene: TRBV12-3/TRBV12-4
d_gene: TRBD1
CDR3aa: CASSPQTTGGGCTGANVLTF

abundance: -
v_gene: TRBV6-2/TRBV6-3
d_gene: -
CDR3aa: CASKGRKSSYEQYF

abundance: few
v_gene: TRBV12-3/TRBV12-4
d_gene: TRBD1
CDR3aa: CASSSHYPGGQSSYEQYF

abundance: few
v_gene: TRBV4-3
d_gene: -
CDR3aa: CASSQVGTGKNEKLFF

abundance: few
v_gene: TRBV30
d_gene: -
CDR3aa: CAWSVTRNTGELFF

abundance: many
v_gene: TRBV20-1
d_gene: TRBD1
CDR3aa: CSASQGDTEAFF

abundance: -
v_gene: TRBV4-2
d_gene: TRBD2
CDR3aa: CASSPLTSGGADTQYF

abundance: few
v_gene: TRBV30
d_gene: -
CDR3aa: CAWSPSNEQFF

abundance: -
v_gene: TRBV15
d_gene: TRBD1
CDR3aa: CATSRDETGWMETQYF

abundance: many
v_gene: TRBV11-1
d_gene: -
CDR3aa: CASSRGRVSYEQYF

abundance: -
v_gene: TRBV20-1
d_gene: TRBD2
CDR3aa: CSASLAGGPGGEETQYF

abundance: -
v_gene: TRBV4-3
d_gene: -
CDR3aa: CASSQDSAVLYNEQFF

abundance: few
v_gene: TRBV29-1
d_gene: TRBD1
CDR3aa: CSVGISTGDPYEQYF